Sequencing of this T cell receptor beta chain was carried out in a study of PD-1 blockade in classical Hodgkin lymphoma (dated by TCRdb to about 2020). Context from the whole study: Nivolumab dosing was 3 mg/kg intravenously every 2 weeks, continuing until either disease progression or unacceptable toxicity. To define a peripheral blood immune signature of response to PD-1 blockade in classical Hodgkin lymphoma, the study combined TCR beta sequencing with CyTOF. Summary of the overall study and its limitations: Trial patients achieving complete response had baseline diversity similar to newly diagnosed patients, whereas partial responders and progressors had significantly lower diversity. CD4+ but not CD8+ TCR diversity rose significantly by C4D1 (p=0.0027 vs p=0.16), most apparent in complete responders (p=0.02). Baseline TCR diversity was reported to be lower in newly diagnosed patients than in healthy donors and to be lower still in relapsed/refractory patients. Diversity was lower in patients who began nivolumab less than 1 year after ASCT, so these patients were left out of later analyses to avoid confounding by immune reconstitution. The study was limited to a single clinical trial cohort, and causes of repertoire differences, possibly disease activity or prior therapy, remained undefined.

Points on this clone: No antigen is known for it. One base away there is no much larger clone; base qualities are not given.

The Qiagen DNeasy kit was used to extract genomic DNA both from unsorted PBMCs and from the negatively selected CD4+ and CD8+ fractions. TCR beta CDR3 regions were amplified by immunoSEQ multiplex PCR using primers annealing to V and J segments. A synthetic immune receptor repertoire was used to minimize amplification bias, and remaining bias was computationally removed after sequencing. Turning to the authors' computational methods: Repertoire diversity was quantified as the Shannon entropy index using custom Python scripts. Unsorted, CD4+ and CD8+ repertoires were analyzed separately, except in combined analyses where CD4+ and CD8+ sequences were merged in silico. A clone counted as expanded when the clone's frequency after treatment rose at least 2-fold relative to C1D1, and clones undetected at baseline were given a pseudocount of 0.5. Singleton clones were defined as clones with 0 or 1 copy at C1D1, and non-singleton clones were defined as clones with 2 or more copies. Clones expanded in unsorted samples were assigned a CD4+, CD8+ or unknown annotation through matching of protein sequences in sorted samples from the same patient. Wilcoxon tests were applied to paired samples to test diversity changes from C1D1 to C4D1. TCRdb obtained this table from immuneACCESS and retained in-frame rearrangements with V and J assigned. These tables miss some clones; where compared with another copy, unresolved V genes account for less than half of the shortfall, and the remainder is unexplained. That table is the source of V, J and clone size, and D and trimming were worked out from the DNA. In all, the sample holds 20,000 to 30,000 clones, and 81% of those were seen once. The biggest ten clones account for around a fifth of the sample.

The intended sense of this specimen's time point label: cycle 2 day 1 (C2D1) of nivolumab. All trial patients had relapsed after autologous stem cell transplantation, with cohorts A, B and C differing in prior brentuximab vedotin exposure. The trial cohort was composed of approximately 56 patients with relapsed/refractory classical Hodgkin lymphoma, for whom complete response, partial response or progressive disease was recorded as best overall response. Single-agent nivolumab was administered to trial patients in the multi-cohort phase II CheckMate 205 trial. An independent review committee assessed best overall response using the 2007 International Working Group response criteria. PBMCs from the trial were collected at three points: immediately before nivolumab initiation (C1D1), and during therapy at cycle 2 day 1 and cycle 4 day 1. Peripheral blood was collected in 8 mL Vacutainer Cell Preparation Tubes, from which PBMCs were isolated by centrifugation and then cryopreserved.

For CDR1 and CDR2, the germline V gene lists KGHSH and LQKENI. Germline trimming amounts to 0 bases on V and 5 bases on J, with 11 as the count of junction bases outside the gene matches. Inclusive of the bounding cysteine and phenylalanine, the CDR3 is 17 residues long. Of all the DNA, just the CDR3 is kept, 51 bases in frame from base 1. The sequences come from peripheral blood mononuclear cells (PBMCs), collected before the second cycle of nivolumab. The receptor was isolated from a human donor with classical Hodgkin lymphoma. The chain is encoded by TRBV18 joined to TRBJ2-3, with TRBD1 matching 7 junction bases. The CDR3 loop reads CASSPPKVDREIDTQYF. In nucleotides, the sequence is TGTGCCAGCTCACCACCGAAGGTTGACAGGGAAATAGATACGCAGTATTTT.